The clone carrying this T cell receptor beta chain was seen more than once but under ten times. Expressed TCRB transcripts were sequenced, since all the RNA that had been isolated was reverse transcribed. Sequencing was performed with immunoSEQ multiplex PCR; in TCRdb, only in-frame clones are kept and a portion is missing. Of under 90,000 clones listed, under 35% are singletons. CDR1 and CDR2 (germline): SGDLS, YYNGEE. This CDR3 contains 16 residues. V was pared by 4 bases and J by 3 bases, with 3 bases of the junction left unmatched. The data originate from a study of beta chain features in type 1 diabetes. About 116 mL of blood, on average, came from one heparinised draw per donor.

The genes are TRBV9 and TRBJ2-1, with 14 positions matching TRBD2. The TCR sequence derives from a woman aged 18-29 years in good health. The specimen sequenced was stem cell memory CD4+ T cells from blood. The CDR3 region is CASSIGTSGGYNEQFF. DNA for the CDR3: TGTGCCAGCAGCATTGGGACTAGCGGGGGCTACAATGAGCAGTTCTTC.